This T cell receptor beta chain originates from a study of cytomegalovirus exposure and HLA in healthy donors. At the level of the study: The study's early data release held 75 million to 95 million unique TCRs from HLA-typed donors. Most donors, 80% to 90% of 398 genotyped, fell in the Caucasian-associated ancestry cluster. Findings and limits, study-wide: Reportedly, cytomegalovirus status was diagnosed with high sensitivity and specificity.

In the case of this clone: Its cognate antigen is unknown.

Unrecorded immune exposure was likely among donors, who were nominally healthy when sampled. Vbeta (60) and Jbeta (13) primers were used in the PCR. Here immunoSEQ multiplex PCR was the method, and the copy in TCRdb shows in-frame clones only, minus some. The profile covers tens of thousands of clones, with around two thirds appearing a single time and 4.9% taken by the ten largest. The CDR3 is 15 residues long. The germline V and J ends were trimmed by 5 bases and 5 bases, with 16 bases remaining between them. The germline V gene encodes CDR1 SGHVS and CDR2 FQNEAQ. This clonotype was sampled from a man between 60 and 75 years old in good health and CMV-seropositive. The sequencing sample was made of PBMCs. V and J are TRBV7-8 and TRBJ1-5; D call uncertain. The chain's CDR3 is CASSLHGLRDQPQHF. The CDR3 DNA reads TGTGCCAGCAGCCTCCACGGACTTAGGGATCAGCCCCAGCATTTT.